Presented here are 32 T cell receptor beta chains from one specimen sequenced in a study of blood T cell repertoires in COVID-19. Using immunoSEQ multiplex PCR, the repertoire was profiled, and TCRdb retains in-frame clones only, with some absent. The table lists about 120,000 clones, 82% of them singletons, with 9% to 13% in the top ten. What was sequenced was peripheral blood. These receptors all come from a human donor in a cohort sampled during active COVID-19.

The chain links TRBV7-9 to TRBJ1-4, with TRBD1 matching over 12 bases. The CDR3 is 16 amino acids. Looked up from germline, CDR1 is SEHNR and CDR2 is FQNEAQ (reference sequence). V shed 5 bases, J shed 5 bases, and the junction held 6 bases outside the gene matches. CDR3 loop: CASSTGQGALNEKLFF. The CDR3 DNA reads TGTGCCAGCAGCACGGGACAGGGGGCACTAAATGAAAAACTGTTTTTT.

The CDR3 spells CASSQGTGYNEQFF. CDR3 in DNA: TGCGCCAGCAGCCAAGGGACAGGGTACAATGAGCAGTTCTTC. J is TRBJ2-1 and V is TRBV4-1; 8 bases align to TRBD1. Germline values: CDR1 MGHRA, CDR2 YSYEKL. V was pared by 1 base and J by 4 bases, with 0 bases of the junction left unmatched. The length of the CDR3 is 14 residues.

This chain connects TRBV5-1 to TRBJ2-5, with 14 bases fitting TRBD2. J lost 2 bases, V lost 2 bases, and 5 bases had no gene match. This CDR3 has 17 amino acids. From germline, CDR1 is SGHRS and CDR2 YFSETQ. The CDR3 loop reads CASSLGLAGGTQETQYF. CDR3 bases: TGCGCCAGCAGCTTAGGACTAGCGGGGGGCACACAAGAGACCCAGTACTTC.

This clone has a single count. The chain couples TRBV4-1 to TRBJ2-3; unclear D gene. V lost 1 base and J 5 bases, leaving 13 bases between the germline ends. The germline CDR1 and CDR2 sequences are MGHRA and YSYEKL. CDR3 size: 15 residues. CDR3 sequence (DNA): TGCGCCAGCAGCCAAGGGGCTTACGCCGGAGATACGCAGTATTTT. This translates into CASSQGAYAGDTQYF.

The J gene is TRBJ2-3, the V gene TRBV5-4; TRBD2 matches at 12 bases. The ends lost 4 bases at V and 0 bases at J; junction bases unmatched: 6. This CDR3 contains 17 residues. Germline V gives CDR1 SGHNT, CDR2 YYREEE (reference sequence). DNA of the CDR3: TGTGCCAGCAGCCCCGGACTAGCGGGGACTAGCACAGATACGCAGTATTTT. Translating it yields CASSPGLAGTSTDTQYF.

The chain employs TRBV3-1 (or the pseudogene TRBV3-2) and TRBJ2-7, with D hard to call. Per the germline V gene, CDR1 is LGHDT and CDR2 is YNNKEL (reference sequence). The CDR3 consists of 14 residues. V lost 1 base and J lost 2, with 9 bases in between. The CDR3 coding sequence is TGTGCCAGCAGCCAAGGGCAGGTAGCCTACGAGCAGTACTTC. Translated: CASSQGQVAYEQYF.

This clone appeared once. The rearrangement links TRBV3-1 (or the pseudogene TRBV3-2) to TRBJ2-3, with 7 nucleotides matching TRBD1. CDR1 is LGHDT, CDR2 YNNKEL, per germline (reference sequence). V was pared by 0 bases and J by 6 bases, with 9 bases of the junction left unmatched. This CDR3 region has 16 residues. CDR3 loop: CASSQEGRPRGDTQYF. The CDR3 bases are TGTGCCAGCAGCCAAGAAGGAAGACCCAGGGGGGATACGCAGTATTTT.

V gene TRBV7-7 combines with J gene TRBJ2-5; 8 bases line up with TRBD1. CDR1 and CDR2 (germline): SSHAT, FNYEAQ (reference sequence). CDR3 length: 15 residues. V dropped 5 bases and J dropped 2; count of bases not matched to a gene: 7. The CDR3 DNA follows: TGTGCCAGCAGCCTTACAGGGGGGATACAAGAGACCCAGTACTTC. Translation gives CASSLTGGIQETQYF. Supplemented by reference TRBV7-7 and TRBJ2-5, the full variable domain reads GAGVSQSPRYKVTKRGQDVTLRCDPISSHATLYWYQQALGQGPEFLTYFNYEAQPDKSGLPSDRFSAERPEGSISTLTIQRTEQRDSAMYRCASSLTGGIQETQYFGPGTRLLVL.

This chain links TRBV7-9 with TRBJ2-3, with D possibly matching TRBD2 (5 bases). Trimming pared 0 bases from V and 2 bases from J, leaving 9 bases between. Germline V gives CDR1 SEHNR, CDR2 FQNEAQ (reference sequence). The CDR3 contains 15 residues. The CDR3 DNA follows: TGTGCCAGCAGCTTAGCGACGGGATTCACAGATACGCAGTATTTT. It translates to CASSLATGFTDTQYF.

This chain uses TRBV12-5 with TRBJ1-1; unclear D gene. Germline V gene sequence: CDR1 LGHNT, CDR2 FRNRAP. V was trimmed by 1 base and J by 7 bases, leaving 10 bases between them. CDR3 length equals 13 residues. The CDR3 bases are TGTGCTAGTGGTTTGGAAACGGGTTTTGAAGCTTTCTTT. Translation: CASGLETGFEAFF.

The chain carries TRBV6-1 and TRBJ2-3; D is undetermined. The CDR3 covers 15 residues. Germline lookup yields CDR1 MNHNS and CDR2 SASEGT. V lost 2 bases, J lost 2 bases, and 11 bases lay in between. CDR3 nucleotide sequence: TGTGCCAGCAGTGAACCGGTCCTTTACACAGATACGCAGTATTTT. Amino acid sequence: CASSEPVLYTDTQYF.

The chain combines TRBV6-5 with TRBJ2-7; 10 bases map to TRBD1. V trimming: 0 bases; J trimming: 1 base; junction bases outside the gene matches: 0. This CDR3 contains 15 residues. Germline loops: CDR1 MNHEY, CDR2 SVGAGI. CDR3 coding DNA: TGTGCCAGCAGTTACTCGGGACAGGGGTCCTACGAGCAGTACTTC. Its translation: CASSYSGQGSYEQYF.

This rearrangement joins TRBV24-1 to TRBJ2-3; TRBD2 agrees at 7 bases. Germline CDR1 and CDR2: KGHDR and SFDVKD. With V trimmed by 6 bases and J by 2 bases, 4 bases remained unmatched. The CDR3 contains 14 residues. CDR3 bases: TGTGCCACCAGTAGGAGCGGGGACACAGATACGCAGTATTTT. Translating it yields CATSRSGDTDTQYF.

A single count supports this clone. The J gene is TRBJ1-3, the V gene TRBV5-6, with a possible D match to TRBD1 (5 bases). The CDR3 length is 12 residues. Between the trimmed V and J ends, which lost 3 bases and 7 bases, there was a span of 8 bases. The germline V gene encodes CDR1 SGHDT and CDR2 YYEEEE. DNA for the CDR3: TGTGCCAGCAGCTCTCGACAGAACACCATATATTTT. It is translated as CASSSRQNTIYF. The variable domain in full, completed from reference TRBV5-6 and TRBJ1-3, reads DAGVTQSPTHLIKTRGQQVTLRCSPKSGHDTVSWYQQALGQGPQFIFQYYEEEERQRGNFPDRFSGHQFPNYSSELNVNALLLGDSALYLCASSSRQNTIYFGEGSWLTVV.

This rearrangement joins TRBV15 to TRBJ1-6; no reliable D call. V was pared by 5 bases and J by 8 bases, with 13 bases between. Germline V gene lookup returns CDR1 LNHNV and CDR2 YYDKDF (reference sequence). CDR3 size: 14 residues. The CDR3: CATSLAREHSPLHF. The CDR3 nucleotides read TGTGCCACCAGCCTCGCTAGGGAGCATTCACCCCTCCACTTT.

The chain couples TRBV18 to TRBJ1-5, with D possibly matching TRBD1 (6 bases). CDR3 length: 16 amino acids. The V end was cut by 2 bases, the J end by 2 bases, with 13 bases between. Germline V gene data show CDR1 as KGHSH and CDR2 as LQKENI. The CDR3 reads CASSPTTGLGNQPQHF. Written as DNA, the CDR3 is TGTGCCAGCTCACCAACCACAGGGTTAGGCAATCAGCCCCAGCATTTT.

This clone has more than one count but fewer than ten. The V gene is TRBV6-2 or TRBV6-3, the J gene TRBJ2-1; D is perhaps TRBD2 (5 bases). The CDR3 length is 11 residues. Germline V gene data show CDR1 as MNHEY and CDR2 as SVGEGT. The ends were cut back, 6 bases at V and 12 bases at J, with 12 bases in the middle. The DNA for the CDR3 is TGTGCCAGCAGCCTTGGACTCCTGCAGTTCTTC. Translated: CASSLGLLQFF.

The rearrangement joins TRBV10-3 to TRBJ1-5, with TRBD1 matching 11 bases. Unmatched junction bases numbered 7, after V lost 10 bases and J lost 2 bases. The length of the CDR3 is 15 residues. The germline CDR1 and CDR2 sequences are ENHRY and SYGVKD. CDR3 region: CATALGQGGNQPQHF. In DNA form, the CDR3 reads TGTGCCACAGCCTTGGGACAGGGGGGCAATCAGCCCCAGCATTTT.

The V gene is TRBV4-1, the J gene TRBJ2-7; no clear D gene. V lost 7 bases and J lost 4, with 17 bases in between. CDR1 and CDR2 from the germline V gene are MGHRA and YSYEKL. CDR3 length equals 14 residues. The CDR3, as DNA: TGCGCCAGCACCCTGAGGTCCGGTGGTTACGAGCAGTACTTC. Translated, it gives CASTLRSGGYEQYF.

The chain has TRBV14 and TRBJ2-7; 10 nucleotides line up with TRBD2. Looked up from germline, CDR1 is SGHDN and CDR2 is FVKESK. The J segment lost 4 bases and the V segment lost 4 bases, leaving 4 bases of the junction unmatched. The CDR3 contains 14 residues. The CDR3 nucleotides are TGTGCCAGCAGCCGGGGACTAGCGATATACGAGCAGTACTTC. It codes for CASSRGLAIYEQYF.

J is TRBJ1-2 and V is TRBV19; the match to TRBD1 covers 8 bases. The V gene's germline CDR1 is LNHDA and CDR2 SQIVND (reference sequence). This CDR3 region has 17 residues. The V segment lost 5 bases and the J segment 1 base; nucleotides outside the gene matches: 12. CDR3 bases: TGTGCCAGTAGTTTCCGACAGGGGATAGCGCTTAACTATGGCTACACCTTC. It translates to CASSFRQGIALNYGYTF.

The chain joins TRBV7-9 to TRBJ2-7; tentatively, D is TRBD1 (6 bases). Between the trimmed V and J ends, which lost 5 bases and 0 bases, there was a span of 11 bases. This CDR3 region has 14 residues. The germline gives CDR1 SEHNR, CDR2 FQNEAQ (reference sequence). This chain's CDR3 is CASSGRDTSYEQYF. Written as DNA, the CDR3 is TGTGCCAGCAGCGGCAGGGACACCTCCTACGAGCAGTACTTC.

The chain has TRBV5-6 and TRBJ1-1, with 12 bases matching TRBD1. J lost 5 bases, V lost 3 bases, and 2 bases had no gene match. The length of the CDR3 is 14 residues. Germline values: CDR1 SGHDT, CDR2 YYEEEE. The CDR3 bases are TGTGCCAGCAGCTGGGGACAGGGGGCGACTGAAGCTTTCTTT. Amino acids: CASSWGQGATEAFF.

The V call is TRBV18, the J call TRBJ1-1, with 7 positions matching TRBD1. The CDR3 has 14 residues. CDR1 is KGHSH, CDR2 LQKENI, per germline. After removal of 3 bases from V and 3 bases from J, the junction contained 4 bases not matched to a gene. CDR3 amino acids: CASSPGQFDTEAFF. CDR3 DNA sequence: TGTGCCAGCTCACCGGGACAGTTCGACACTGAAGCTTTCTTT.

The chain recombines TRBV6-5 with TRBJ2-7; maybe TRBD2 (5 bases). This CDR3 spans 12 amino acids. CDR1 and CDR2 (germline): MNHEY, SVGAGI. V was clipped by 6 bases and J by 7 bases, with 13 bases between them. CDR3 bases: TGTGCCAGCAGCAACCCCGGGATTGAGCAGTACTTC. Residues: CASSNPGIEQYF.

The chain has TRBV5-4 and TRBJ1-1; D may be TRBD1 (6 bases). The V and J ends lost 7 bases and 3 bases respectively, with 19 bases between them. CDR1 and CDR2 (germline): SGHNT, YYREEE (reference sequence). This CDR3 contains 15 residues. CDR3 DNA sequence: TGTGCCAGCTCCCGGGGCAGGGGAGAGGACACTGAAGCTTTCTTT. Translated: CASSRGRGEDTEAFF.

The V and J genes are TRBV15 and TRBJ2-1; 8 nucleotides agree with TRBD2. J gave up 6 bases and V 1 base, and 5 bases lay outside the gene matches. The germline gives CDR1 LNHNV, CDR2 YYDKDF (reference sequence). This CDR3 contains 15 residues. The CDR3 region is CATSRAGTSINEQFF. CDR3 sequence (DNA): TGTGCCACCAGCAGAGCCGGGACTAGTATCAATGAGCAGTTCTTC.

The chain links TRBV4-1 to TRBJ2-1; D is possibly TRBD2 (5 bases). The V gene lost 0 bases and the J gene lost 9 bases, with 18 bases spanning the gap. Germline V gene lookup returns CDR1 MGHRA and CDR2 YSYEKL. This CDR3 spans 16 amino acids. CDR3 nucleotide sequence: TGCGCCAGCAGCCAAGAGGCGGGCTCCCCCGGGGTTGAGCAGTTCTTC. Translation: CASSQEAGSPGVEQFF.

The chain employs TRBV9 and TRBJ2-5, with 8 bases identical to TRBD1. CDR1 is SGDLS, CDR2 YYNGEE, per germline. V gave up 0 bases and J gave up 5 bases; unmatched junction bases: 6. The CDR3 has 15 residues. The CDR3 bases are TGTGCCAGCAGCGTAGACAGGGGGTTTTATGAGACCCAGTACTTC. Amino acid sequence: CASSVDRGFYETQYF.

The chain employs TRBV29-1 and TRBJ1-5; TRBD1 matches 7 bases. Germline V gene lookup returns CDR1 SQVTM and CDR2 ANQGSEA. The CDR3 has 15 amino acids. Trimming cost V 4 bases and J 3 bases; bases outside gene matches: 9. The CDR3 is CSVGRQGEDNQPQHF. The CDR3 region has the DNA TGCAGCGTTGGGAGACAGGGCGAAGACAATCAGCCCCAGCATTTT.

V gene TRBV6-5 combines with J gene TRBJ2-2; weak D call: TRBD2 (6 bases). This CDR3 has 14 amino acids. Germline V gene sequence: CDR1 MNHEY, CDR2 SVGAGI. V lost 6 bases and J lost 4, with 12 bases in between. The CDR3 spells CASREGWSTGELFF. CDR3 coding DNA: TGTGCCAGCAGGGAGGGTTGGAGCACCGGGGAGCTGTTTTTT.

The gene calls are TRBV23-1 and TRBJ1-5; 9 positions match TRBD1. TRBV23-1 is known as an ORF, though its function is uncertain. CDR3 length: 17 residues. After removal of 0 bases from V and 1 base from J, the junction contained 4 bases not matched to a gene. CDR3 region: CASSQSGTGRSNQPQHF. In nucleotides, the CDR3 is TGCGCCAGCAGTCAATCGGGGACAGGGAGGAGCAATCAGCCCCAGCATTTT.